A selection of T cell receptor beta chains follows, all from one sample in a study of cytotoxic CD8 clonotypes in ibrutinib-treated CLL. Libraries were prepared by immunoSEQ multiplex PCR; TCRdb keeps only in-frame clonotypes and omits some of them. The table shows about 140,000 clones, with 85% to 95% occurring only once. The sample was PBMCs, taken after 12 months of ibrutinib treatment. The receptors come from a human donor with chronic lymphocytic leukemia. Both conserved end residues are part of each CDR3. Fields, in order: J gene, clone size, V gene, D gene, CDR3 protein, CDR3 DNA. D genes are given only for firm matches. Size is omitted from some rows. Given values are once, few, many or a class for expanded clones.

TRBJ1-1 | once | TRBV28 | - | CASSSPGAEATEAFF | TGTGCCAGCAGTTCCCCAGGGGCGGAGGCCACTGAAGCTTTCTTT
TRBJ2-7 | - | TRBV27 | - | CASSLSGLVLREQYF | TGTGCCAGCAGTTTATCAGGGCTAGTCTTACGCGAGCAGTACTTC
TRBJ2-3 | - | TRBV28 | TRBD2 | CASSLVAGGRKGYF | TGTGCCAGCAGTTTGGTAGCGGGAGGCCGGAAGGGGTATTTT
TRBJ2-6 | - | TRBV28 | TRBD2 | CASKSGTTYVLTF | TGTGCCAGCAAGTCCGGGACTACCTACGTCCTGACTTTC
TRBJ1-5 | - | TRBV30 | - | CAWSWDNQPQHF | TGTGCCTGGAGTTGGGACAATCAGCCCCAGCATTTT
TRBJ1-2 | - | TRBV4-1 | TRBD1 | CASSREGTGPTGYGYTF | TGCGCCAGCAGCCGAGAGGGGACAGGGCCAACCGGTTATGGCTACACCTTC
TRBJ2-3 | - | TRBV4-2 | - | CASSQDLADTQYF | TGTGCCAGCAGCCAAGATTTGGCGGATACGCAGTATTTT
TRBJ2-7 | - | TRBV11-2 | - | CASSTDREGYEQYF | TGTGCCAGCAGCACGGACAGGGAGGGTTACGAGCAGTACTTC
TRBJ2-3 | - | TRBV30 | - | CAWSVQQGVKYF | TGTGCCTGGAGTGTCCAACAGGGTGTCAAGTATTTT
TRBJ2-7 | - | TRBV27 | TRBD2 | CASSGTSGSDYEQYF | TGTGCCAGCAGTGGGACTAGCGGGAGTGACTACGAGCAGTACTTC
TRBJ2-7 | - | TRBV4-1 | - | CASSQGLDGAYEQYF | TGCGCCAGCAGCCAAGGTTTGGACGGTGCCTACGAGCAGTACTTC
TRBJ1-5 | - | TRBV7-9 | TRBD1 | CASSLDGGTGSNQPQHF | TGTGCCAGCAGCTTAGATGGGGGGACAGGTAGCAATCAGCCCCAGCATTTT
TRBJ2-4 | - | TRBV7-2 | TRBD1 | CASSPGQAVPLAKNIQYF | TGTGCCAGCAGCCCAGGACAGGCCGTTCCTTTAGCCAAAAACATTCAGTACTTC
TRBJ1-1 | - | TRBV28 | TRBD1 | CASSSPTGDTEAFF | TGTGCCAGCAGTTCCCCGACAGGGGACACTGAAGCTTTCTTT
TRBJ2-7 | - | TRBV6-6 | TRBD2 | CASSLLAGSPYEQYF | TGTGCCAGCAGCCTCCTAGCGGGATCCCCCTACGAGCAGTACTTC
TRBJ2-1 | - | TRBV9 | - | CASSVGVSSYNEQFF | TGTGCCAGCAGCGTAGGGGTAAGCTCCTACAATGAGCAGTTCTTC
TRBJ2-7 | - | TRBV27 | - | CASSLYPGTPYEQYF | TGTGCCAGCAGTCTCTACCCAGGGACACCTTACGAGCAGTACTTC
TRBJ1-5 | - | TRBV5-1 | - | CASSLGSNQPQHF | TGCGCCAGCAGCTTGGGTAGCAATCAGCCCCAGCATTTT
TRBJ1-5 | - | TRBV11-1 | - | CASSLGGSKNQPQHF | TGTGCCAGCAGCTTAGGGGGCAGCAAAAATCAGCCCCAGCATTTT
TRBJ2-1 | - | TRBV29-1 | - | CSVALSSYNEQFF | TGCAGCGTTGCACTTAGCTCCTACAATGAGCAGTTCTTC
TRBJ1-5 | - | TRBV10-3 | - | CAISETLDQPQHF | TGTGCCATCAGTGAGACCTTAGATCAGCCCCAGCATTTT
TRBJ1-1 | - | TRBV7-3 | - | CASRLSWNTEAFF | TGTGCCAGCAGACTGAGTTGGAACACTGAAGCTTTCTTT
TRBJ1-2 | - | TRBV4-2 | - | CASSPPQANYGYTF | TGTGCCAGCAGCCCCCCCCAAGCTAACTATGGCTACACCTTC
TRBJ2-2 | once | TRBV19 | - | CASSPALPSSGELFF | TGTGCCAGTAGTCCGGCCCTCCCAAGCTCCGGGGAGCTGTTTTTT
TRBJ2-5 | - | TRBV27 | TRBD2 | CASSSPSGRGEETQYF | TGTGCCAGCAGTTCCCCTAGCGGGAGAGGGGAAGAGACCCAGTACTTC
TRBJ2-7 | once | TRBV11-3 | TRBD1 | CASSSDRGEQYF | TGTGCCAGCAGCTCGGACAGGGGAGAGCAGTACTTC
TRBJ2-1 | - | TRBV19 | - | CASWSGGAGNEQFF | TGTGCCAGCTGGTCCGGCGGGGCCGGCAATGAGCAGTTCTTC